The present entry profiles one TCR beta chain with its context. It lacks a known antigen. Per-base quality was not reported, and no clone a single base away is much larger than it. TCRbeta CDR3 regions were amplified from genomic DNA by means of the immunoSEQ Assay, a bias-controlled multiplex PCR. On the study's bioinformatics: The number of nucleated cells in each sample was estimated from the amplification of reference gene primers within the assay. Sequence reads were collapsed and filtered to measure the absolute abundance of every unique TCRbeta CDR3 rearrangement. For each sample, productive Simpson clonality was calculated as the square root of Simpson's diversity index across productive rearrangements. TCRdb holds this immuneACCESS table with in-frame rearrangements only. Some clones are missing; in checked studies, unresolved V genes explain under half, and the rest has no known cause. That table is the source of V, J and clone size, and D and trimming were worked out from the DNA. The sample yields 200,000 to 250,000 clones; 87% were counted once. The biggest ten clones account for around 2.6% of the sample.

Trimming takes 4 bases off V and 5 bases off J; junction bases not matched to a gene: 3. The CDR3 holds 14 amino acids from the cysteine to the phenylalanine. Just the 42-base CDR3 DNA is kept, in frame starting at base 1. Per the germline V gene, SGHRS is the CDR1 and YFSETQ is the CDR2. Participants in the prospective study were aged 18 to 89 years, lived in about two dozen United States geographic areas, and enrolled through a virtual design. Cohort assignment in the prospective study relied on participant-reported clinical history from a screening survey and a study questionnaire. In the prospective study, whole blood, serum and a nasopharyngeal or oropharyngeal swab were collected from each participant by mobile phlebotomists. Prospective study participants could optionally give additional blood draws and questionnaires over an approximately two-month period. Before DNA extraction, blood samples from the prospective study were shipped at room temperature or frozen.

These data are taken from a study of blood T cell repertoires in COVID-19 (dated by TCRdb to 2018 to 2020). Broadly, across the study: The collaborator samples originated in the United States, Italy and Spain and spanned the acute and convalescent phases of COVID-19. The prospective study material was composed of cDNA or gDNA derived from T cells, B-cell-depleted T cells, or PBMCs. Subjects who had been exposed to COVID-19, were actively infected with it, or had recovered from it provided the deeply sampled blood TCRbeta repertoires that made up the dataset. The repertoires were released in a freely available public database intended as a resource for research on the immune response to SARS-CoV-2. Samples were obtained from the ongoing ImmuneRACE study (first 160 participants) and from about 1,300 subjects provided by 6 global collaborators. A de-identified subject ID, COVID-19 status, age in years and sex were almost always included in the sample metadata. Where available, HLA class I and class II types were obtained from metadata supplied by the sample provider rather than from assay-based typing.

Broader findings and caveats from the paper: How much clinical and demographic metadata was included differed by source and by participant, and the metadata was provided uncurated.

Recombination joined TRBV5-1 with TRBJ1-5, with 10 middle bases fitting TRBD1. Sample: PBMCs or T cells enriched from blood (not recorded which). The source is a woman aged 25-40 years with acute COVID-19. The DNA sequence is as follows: TGCGCCAGCAGCCTCGGACAGGGGGATCAGCCCCAGCATTTT. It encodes CASSLGQGDQPQHF.